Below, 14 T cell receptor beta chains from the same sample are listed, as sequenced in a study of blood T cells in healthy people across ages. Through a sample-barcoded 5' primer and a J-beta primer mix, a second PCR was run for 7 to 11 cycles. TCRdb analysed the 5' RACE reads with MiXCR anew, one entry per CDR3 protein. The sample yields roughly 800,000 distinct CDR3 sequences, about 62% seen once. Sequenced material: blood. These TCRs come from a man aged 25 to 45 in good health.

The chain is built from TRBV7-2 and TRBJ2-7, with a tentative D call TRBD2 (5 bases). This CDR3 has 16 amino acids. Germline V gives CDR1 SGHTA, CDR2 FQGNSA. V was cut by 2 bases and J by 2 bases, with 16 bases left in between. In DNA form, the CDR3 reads TGTGCCAGCAGCTTAATCAGCGGCAGTCCCCCCTACGAGCAGTACTTC. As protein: CASSLISGSPPYEQYF.

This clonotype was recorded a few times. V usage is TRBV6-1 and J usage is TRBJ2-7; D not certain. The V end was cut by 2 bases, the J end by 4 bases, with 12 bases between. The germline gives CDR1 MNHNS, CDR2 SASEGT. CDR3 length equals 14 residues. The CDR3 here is CASSEPLSGYEQYF. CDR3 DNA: TGTGCCAGCAGTGAACCCCTGTCCGGATACGAGCAGTACTTC.

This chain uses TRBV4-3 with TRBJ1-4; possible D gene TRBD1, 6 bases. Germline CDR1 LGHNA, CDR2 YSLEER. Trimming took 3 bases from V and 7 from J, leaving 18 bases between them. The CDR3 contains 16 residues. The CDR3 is CASSQDPRDTSEKLFF. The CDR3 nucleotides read TGCGCCAGCAGCCAGGACCCCCGGGACACATCTGAAAAACTGTTTTTT.

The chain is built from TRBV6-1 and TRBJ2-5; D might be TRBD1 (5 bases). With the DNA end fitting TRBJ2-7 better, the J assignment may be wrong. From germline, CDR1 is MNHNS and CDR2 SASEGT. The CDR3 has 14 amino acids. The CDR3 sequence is CASSEGGSFREQYF. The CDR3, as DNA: TGTGCCAGCAGTGAAGGGGGCTCCTTCCGCGAGCAGTACTTC.

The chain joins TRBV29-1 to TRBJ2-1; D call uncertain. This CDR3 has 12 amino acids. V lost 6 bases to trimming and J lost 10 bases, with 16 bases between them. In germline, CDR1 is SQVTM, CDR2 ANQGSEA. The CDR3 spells CSVVRGPREQFF. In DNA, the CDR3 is TGCAGCGTCGTCCGCGGCCCTCGGGAGCAGTTCTTC.

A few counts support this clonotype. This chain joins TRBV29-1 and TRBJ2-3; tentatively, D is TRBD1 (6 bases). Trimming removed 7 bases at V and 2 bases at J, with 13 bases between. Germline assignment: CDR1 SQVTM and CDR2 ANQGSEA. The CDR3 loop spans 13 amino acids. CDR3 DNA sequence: TGCAGCGGTGGACAGAGTAACACAGATACGCAGTATTTT. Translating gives CSGGQSNTDTQYF.

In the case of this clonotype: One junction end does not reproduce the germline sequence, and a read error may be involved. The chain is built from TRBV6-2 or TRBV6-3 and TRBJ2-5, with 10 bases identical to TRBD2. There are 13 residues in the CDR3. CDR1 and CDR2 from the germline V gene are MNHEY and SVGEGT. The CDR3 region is CTSSDLLAGVVYF. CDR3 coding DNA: TGTACCAGCAGCGACCTCCTAGCGGGAGTAGTGTACTTC.

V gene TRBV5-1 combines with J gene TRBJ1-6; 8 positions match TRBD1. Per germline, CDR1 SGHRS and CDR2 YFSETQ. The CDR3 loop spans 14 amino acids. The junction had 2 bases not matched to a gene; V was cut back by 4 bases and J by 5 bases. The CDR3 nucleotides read TGCGCCAGCAGCATGGGACAGGATAATTCACCCCTCCACTTT. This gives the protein CASSMGQDNSPLHF. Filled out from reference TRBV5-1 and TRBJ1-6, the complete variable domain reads KAGVTQTPRYLIKTRGQQVTLSCSPISGHRSVSWYQQTPGQGLQFLFEYFSETQRNKGNFPGRFSGRQFSNSRSEMNVSTLELGDSALYLCASSMGQDNSPLHFGNGTRLTVT.

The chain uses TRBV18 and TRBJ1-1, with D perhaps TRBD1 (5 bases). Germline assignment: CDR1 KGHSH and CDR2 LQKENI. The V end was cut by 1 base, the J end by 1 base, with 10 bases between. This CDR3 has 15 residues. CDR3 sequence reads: CASSPQAGQNTEAFF. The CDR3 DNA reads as TGTGCCAGCTCACCACAGGCCGGACAGAACACTGAAGCTTTCTTT.

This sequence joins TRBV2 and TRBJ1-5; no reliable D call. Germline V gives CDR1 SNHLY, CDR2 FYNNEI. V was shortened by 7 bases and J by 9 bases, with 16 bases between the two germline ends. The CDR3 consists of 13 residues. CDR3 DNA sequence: TGTGCCAGCAATCCCGGGATGGATCCGCCCCAGCATTTT. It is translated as CASNPGMDPPQHF.

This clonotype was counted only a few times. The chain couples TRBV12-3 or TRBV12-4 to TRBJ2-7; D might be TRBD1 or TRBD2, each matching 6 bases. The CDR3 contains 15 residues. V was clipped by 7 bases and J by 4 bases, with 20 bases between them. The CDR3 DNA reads TGTGCCAGCACCAGGCAGGGGACTTCTAGATACGAGCAGTACTTC. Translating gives CASTRQGTSRYEQYF.

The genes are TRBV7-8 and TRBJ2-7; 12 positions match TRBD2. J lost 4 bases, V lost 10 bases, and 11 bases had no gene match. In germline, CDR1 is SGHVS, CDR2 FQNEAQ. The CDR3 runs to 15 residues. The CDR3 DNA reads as TGTGCCACATCTAGCGGGGGGGGCCTCCGGTACGAGCAGTACTTC. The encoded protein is CATSSGGGLRYEQYF.

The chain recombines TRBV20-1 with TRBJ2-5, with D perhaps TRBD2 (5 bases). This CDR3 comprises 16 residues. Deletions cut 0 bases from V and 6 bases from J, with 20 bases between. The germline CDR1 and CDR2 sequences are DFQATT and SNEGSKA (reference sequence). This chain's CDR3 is CSARDSEAGGVKTQYF. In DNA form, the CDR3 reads TGCAGTGCTAGAGATTCCGAAGCTGGAGGTGTAAAGACCCAGTACTTC.

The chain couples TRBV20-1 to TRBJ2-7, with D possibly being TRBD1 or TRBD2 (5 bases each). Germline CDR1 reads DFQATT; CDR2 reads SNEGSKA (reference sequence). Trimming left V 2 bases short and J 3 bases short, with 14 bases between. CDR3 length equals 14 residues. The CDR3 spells CSARKVGTDYEQYF. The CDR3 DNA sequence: TGCAGTGCTAGAAAGGTCGGGACCGACTACGAGCAGTACTTC.